The 28 T cell receptor beta chains below come from one sample, sequenced in a study of blood T cell repertoires in COVID-19. Data came from immunoSEQ multiplex PCR; TCRdb stores just in-frame clones and leaves some out. The sample has roughly 250,000 clones, about 89% seen once. The source material was PBMCs or T cells enriched from blood (not recorded which). The receptors come from a man aged 40-49 years who had recovered from COVID-19.

The chain uses TRBV21-1 and TRBJ1-6. TRBV21-1 is designated a pseudogene. This CDR3 has 16 amino acids. CDR3 residues: CASSNHPRGNNSPLHF. The DNA of the CDR3 is TGTGCCAGCAGCAACCACCCAAGAGGGAATAATTCACCCCTCCACTTT.

The V call is TRBV5-1, the J call TRBJ2-1, with D possibly TRBD1 on 6 matching bases. This CDR3 has 13 amino acids. Germline assignment: CDR1 SGHRS and CDR2 YFSETQ. Deletions cut 4 bases from V and 6 bases from J, with 11 bases between. DNA for the CDR3: TGCGCCAGCAGCATAGGGACAAGCAATGAGCAGTTCTTC. This gives the protein CASSIGTSNEQFF.

This chain joins TRBV24-1 and TRBJ1-1, with 8 bases identical to TRBD1. The V gene end was trimmed by 3 bases and the J gene end by 4 bases; junction bases not matched to a gene: 0. The CDR3 runs 13 residues. Germline lookup yields CDR1 KGHDR and CDR2 SFDVKD. The chain's CDR3 is CATSDGTGTEAFF. CDR3 DNA: TGTGCCACCAGTGATGGGACAGGCACTGAAGCTTTCTTT.

This chain joins TRBV7-8 and TRBJ1-1, with D possibly being TRBD1 (5 bases). CDR1 and CDR2 from the germline V gene are SGHVS and FQNEAQ. This CDR3 is built from 15 residues. Trimming removed 5 bases from V and 4 bases from J, with 17 bases in between. The CDR3 region is CASSPRRGDPTEAFF. Written as DNA, the CDR3 is TGTGCCAGCAGCCCGAGGAGGGGCGATCCCACTGAAGCTTTCTTT.

The chain combines TRBV16 with TRBJ1-2, with TRBD1 as a possible D gene (5 bases). V lost 4 bases to trimming and J lost 3 bases, with 9 bases between them. Germline values: CDR1 KGHSY, CDR2 FQNENV. The CDR3 is 13 residues long. The CDR3 here is CASSLQVDYGYTF. CDR3 coding DNA: TGTGCCAGCAGCCTACAGGTAGACTATGGCTACACCTTC. The full variable domain, completed using reference TRBV16 and TRBJ1-2, is GEEVAQTPKHLVRGEGQKAKLYCAPIKGHSYVFWYQQVLKNEFKFLISFQNENVFDETGMPKERFSAKCLPNSPCSLEIQATKLEDSAVYFCASSLQVDYGYTFGSGTRLTVV.

The rearrangement uses TRBV19 and TRBJ2-3; TRBD1 matches 7 bases. Trimming at V came to 6 bases and at J to 2 bases, leaving 11 bases not matched to a gene. Germline V CDR1 and CDR2: LNHDA, SQIVND (reference sequence). The length of the CDR3 is 16 residues. CDR3 region: CASSPRPGQPTDTQYF. In DNA, the CDR3 is TGTGCCAGTAGCCCACGCCCGGGACAGCCCACAGATACGCAGTATTTT.

The J gene is TRBJ2-3, the V gene TRBV4-3; D perhaps matches TRBD1 (5 bases). The V gene lost 0 bases and the J gene lost 6 bases, with 16 bases spanning the gap. Germline assignment: CDR1 LGHNA and CDR2 YSLEER. The CDR3 runs 16 residues. DNA for the CDR3: TGCGCCAGCAGCCAAGAATTGGGCAGGGCTGGCGATACGCAGTATTTT. It yields the protein CASSQELGRAGDTQYF.

The chain joins TRBV4-2 to TRBJ1-1; D gene unclear. The V gene lost 0 bases and the J gene lost 3 bases, with 14 bases spanning the gap. The germline V gene encodes CDR1 LGHNA and CDR2 YNFKEQ. The CDR3 extends over 16 amino acids. The CDR3 spells CASSQERMSADTEAFF. CDR3 nucleotide sequence: TGTGCCAGCAGCCAAGAGAGGATGTCGGCGGACACTGAAGCTTTCTTT.

The genes are TRBV4-1 and TRBJ2-7; D may be TRBD2 (6 bases). Trimming shortened V by 1 base and J by 5 bases, and 21 bases separated the two germline ends. CDR1 is MGHRA, CDR2 YSYEKL, per germline. The CDR3 spans 17 residues. The CDR3 protein is CASSQVAGGVLGHEQYF. The DNA of the CDR3 is TGCGCCAGCAGCCAAGTAGCCGGAGGGGTTTTAGGCCACGAGCAGTACTTC.

This clone was detected only a few times. The chain joins TRBV3-1 (or the pseudogene TRBV3-2) to TRBJ2-7; D might be TRBD1 (6 bases). Trimming left V 4 bases short and J 3 bases short, with 13 bases between. The CDR3 totals 14 residues. In germline, CDR1 is LGHDT, CDR2 YNNKEL (reference sequence). The DNA of the CDR3 is TGTGCCAGCAGCCTCAAATGGGACAACTACGAGCAGTACTTC. Residues: CASSLKWDNYEQYF.

The chain is built from TRBV27 and TRBJ1-5; possible D gene TRBD1, 6 bases. The CDR3 has 14 residues. The V gene lost 6 bases and the J gene lost 2 bases, with 11 bases spanning the gap. The germline V gene encodes CDR1 MNHEY and CDR2 SMNVEV (reference sequence). The CDR3: CASRGRTGNQPQHF. Here the CDR3 DNA reads TGTGCCAGCAGGGGGCGGACAGGCAATCAGCCCCAGCATTTT.

The chain links TRBV11-2 to TRBJ1-4; possible D gene TRBD1, 6 bases. Germline values: CDR1 SGHAT, CDR2 FQNNGV. Trimming pared 6 bases from V and 4 bases from J, leaving 12 bases between. The CDR3 has 14 amino acids. This CDR3 is CASSSGDFNEKLFF. CDR3 DNA sequence: TGTGCCAGCAGTTCAGGGGATTTTAATGAAAAACTGTTTTTT.

The gene calls are TRBV5-6 and TRBJ1-1, with D unresolved. The CDR3 spans 13 residues. The V end lost 2 bases, the J end lost 12 bases, and 17 bases lay between the germline ends. Germline loops: CDR1 SGHDT, CDR2 YYEEEE. CDR3 DNA: TGTGCCAGCAGCTTAAGCGGGGTTCCCCTAACTTTCTTT. Protein product: CASSLSGVPLTFF. The variable domain in full, with the rest retrieved from reference TRBV5-6 and TRBJ1-1, is DAGVTQSPTHLIKTRGQQVTLRCSPKSGHDTVSWYQQALGQGPQFIFQYYEEEERQRGNFPDRFSGHQFPNYSSELNVNALLLGDSALYLCASSLSGVPLTFFGQGTRLTVV.

The chain couples TRBV5-1 to TRBJ1-1; 9 nucleotides agree with TRBD1. With 0 bases clipped from V and 1 base from J, the junction kept 10 bases outside the gene matches. CDR3 length equals 18 residues. The germline V gene has CDR1 SGHRS and CDR2 YFSETQ. CDR3 nucleotides: TGCGCCAGCAGCTTGGCCGCACAGGGGGCGGGTGGGAACACTGAAGCTTTCTTT. Translated, it gives CASSLAAQGAGGNTEAFF.

V is TRBV19 and J is TRBJ2-7; 8 bases map to TRBD1. V lost 4 bases, J lost 4 bases, and 15 bases stayed unmatched. Germline V lookup: CDR1 LNHDA, CDR2 SQIVND (reference sequence). This CDR3 spans 17 amino acids. The CDR3 bases are TGTGCCAGTAGTAAAATCCCGGGACAGGCATTACAATACGAGCAGTACTTC. Its protein is CASSKIPGQALQYEQYF.

The V and J genes are TRBV29-1 and TRBJ2-2, with D maybe TRBD1 (5 bases). The CDR3 extends over 17 amino acids. Trimming cost V 1 base and J 6 bases, with 21 bases left between them. Germline V gene lookup returns CDR1 SQVTM and CDR2 ANQGSEA. The CDR3 here is CSVEGADDSRAPGELFF. The DNA for the CDR3 is TGCAGCGTTGAAGGGGCCGACGACAGCAGGGCCCCCGGGGAGCTGTTTTTT.

This sequence joins TRBV29-1 and TRBJ1-1; TRBD1 might be the D (5 bases). Germline V CDR1 and CDR2: SQVTM, ANQGSEA. The CDR3 loop spans 13 amino acids. The V and J ends lost 4 bases and 5 bases respectively, with 14 bases between them. The CDR3 coding sequence is TGCAGCGTTGGGGAGGGTTGGGGGACTGAAGCTTTCTTT. Translated, it gives CSVGEGWGTEAFF.

The V gene is TRBV11-2, the J gene TRBJ1-1, with 10 nucleotides matching TRBD1. Germline CDR1 and CDR2: SGHAT and FQNNGV. The CDR3 covers 13 residues. V lost 5 bases and J lost 7; bases outside the gene matches: 4. The CDR3 reads CASSIDRGLEAFF. CDR3 DNA: TGTGCCAGCAGCATTGACAGGGGGCTTGAAGCTTTCTTT. Full variable domain (remainder filled in from reference TRBV11-2 and TRBJ1-1): EAGVAQSPRYKIIEKRQSVAFWCNPISGHATLYWYQQILGQGPKLLIQFQNNGVVDDSQLPKDRFSAERLKGVDSTLKIQPAKLEDSAVYLCASSIDRGLEAFFGQGTRLTVV.

The rearrangement links TRBV15 to TRBJ1-2, with 8 bases fitting TRBD1. Trimming cost V 2 bases and J 2 bases; bases outside gene matches: 4. This CDR3 has 15 amino acids. CDR1 and CDR2 (germline): LNHNV, YYDKDF (reference sequence). The CDR3 sequence is CATSRTDRANYGYTF. The CDR3, as DNA: TGTGCCACCAGCAGAACGGACAGGGCCAACTATGGCTACACCTTC.

J is TRBJ1-4 and V is TRBV5-4; D is possibly TRBD1 (5 bases). V was cut by 4 bases and J by 4 bases, with 17 bases left in between. This CDR3 has 16 amino acids. Germline CDR1 is SGHNT and CDR2 is YYREEE (reference sequence). CDR3 sequence (DNA): TGTGCCAGCAGCAAAGGGACTTCGCAGGTTAATGAAAAACTGTTTTTT. It specifies CASSKGTSQVNEKLFF.

CDR3 bases: TGTGCCAGCAGCGACGCAGGGGCCTACGAGCAGTACTTC. Protein sequence: CASSDAGAYEQYF. The chain has TRBV5-6 and TRBJ2-7; TRBD1 is a possible D gene (6 bases). This CDR3 is built from 13 residues. Germline values: CDR1 SGHDT, CDR2 YYEEEE. With 4 bases removed from V and 2 bases from J, the gap between germline ends came to 10 bases.

The rearrangement joins TRBV12-3 or TRBV12-4 to TRBJ1-5; D is possibly TRBD1 (5 bases). The V end was cut by 7 bases, the J end by 3 bases, with 10 bases between. This CDR3 region has 13 residues. The CDR3 nucleotides read TGTGCCAGCACCGACAGAACCAATCAGCCCCAGCATTTT. Residues: CASTDRTNQPQHF.

This clone has a single count. The chain links TRBV7-6 to TRBJ2-4; TRBD2 aligns across 7 bases. The germline CDR1 and CDR2 sequences are SGHVS and FNYEAQ. This CDR3 region has 15 residues. V dropped 5 bases and J dropped 2; count of bases not matched to a gene: 6. CDR3 bases: TGTGCCAGCAGCCCCCGCGGGGGACCCAAAAACATTCAGTACTTC. This translates into CASSPRGGPKNIQYF.

The chain links TRBV28 to TRBJ2-4; TRBD2 matches 8 bases. The junction had 9 bases not matched to a gene; V was cut back by 7 bases and J by 7 bases. CDR3 length: 14 amino acids. Germline V gene data show CDR1 as MDHEN and CDR2 as SYDVKM. CDR3 in amino acids: CASMPGGARNIQYF. CDR3 coding DNA: TGTGCCAGCATGCCGGGAGGGGCTAGGAACATTCAGTACTTC.

The chain uses TRBV27 and TRBJ1-4; 10 nucleotides match TRBD1. V was clipped by 7 bases and J by 7 bases; unmatched bases: 12. The germline CDR1 and CDR2 sequences are MNHEY and SMNVEV (reference sequence). The CDR3 runs to 16 residues. This chain's CDR3 is CASTRRGRTGGEKLFF. In nucleotides, the CDR3 is TGTGCCAGCACCCGCCGAGGGCGGACAGGGGGTGAAAAACTGTTTTTT. Complete variable domain (other parts from reference TRBV27 and TRBJ1-4): EAQVTQNPRYLITVTGKKLTVTCSQNMNHEYMSWYRQDPGLGLRQIYYSMNVEVTDKGDVPEGYKVSRKEKRNFPLILESPSPNQTSLYFCASTRRGRTGGEKLFFGSGTQLSVL.

V gene TRBV5-6 combines with J gene TRBJ2-1; D perhaps matches TRBD1 (6 bases). The CDR3 consists of 13 residues. V dropped 4 bases and J dropped 7 bases, with 12 bases sitting between them. Germline lookup yields CDR1 SGHDT and CDR2 YYEEEE. The CDR3 region is CASSLTTGNEQFF. The CDR3 DNA sequence: TGTGCCAGCAGCCTCACCACAGGGAATGAGCAGTTCTTC.

V usage is TRBV7-3 and J usage is TRBJ2-6; TRBD1 might be the D (6 bases). This CDR3 region has 16 residues. Trimming took 2 bases from V and 2 from J, leaving 10 bases between them. Germline loops: CDR1 SGHTA, CDR2 FQGTGA. CDR3 bases: TGTGCCAGCAGCTTATCTCCAGGGGCTGGGGCCAACGTCCTGACTTTC. This sequence encodes CASSLSPGAGANVLTF. Based on the CDR3 plus reference TRBV7-3 and TRBJ2-6, the full variable domain is GAGVSQTPSNKVTEKGKYVELRCDPISGHTALYWYRQSLGQGPEFLIYFQGTGAADDSGLPNDRFFAVRPEGSVSTLKIQRTERGDSAVYLCASSLSPGAGANVLTFGAGSRLTVL.

This clone was observed once. CDR3 amino acids: CSVEAARNIQYF. The CDR3 DNA sequence: TGCAGCGTTGAGGCGGCTCGAAACATTCAGTACTTC. This chain connects TRBV29-1 to TRBJ2-4; the D is unclear. The CDR3 length is 12 residues. Per the germline V gene, CDR1 is SQVTM and CDR2 is ANQGSEA. V lost 3 bases and J 6 bases, leaving 9 bases between the germline ends.